Here is one T cell receptor (beta chain) with its context. The antigen is undetermined. The data were obtained in a study of human T cells and chemical hapten exposure. General observations from the study: Versus controls, expanded TCRs had significantly more large CDR3 similarity clusters.

Time point given: pre-sensitization, week 0. Treatment here: therapeutic diphenylcyclopropenone sensitization with weekly scalp DPC. Trimming removed 3 bases at V and 8 bases at J, with 11 bases between. Germline V CDR1 and CDR2: MDHEN, SYDVKM. This CDR3 contains 13 residues. MiXCR, run by TCRdb on the RACE reads, gives a single entry per CDR3 protein. The top ten hold less than 3.5% of the sample, which has 190,000 or so distinct CDR3 sequences, about 31% seen once. The chain joins TRBV28 to TRBJ1-3, with TRBD1 as a possible D gene (5 bases). This receptor was obtained from a young woman with alopecia areata. Some clones in this sample may be carry-over from other donors' samples. This specimen was whole blood, taken in connection with sensitization to the hapten diphenylcyclopropenone (DPC). The CDR3 DNA is TGTGCCAGCAGTTTTGGCAGGGAACACACCATATATTTT. Encoded protein: CASSFGREHTIYF.